This is a list of T cell receptor beta chains from one sample in a study of cytomegalovirus exposure and HLA in healthy donors. Profiled with immunoSEQ multiplex PCR; TCRdb holds only in-frame clones, not every one. Of about 130,000 clones in the sample, about 80% were seen once. Sequencing input: PBMCs. The receptors here all came from a woman in her 50s in good health and CMV-seronegative. The CDR3 runs from the conserved cysteine through the conserved F or W. The D gene is left open where the match is weak. A clone size is listed for some rows: how often the clone was seen (once, few, many), or a class if it is expanded.

D	V	J	size	CDR3	DNA
.	TRBV6-5	TRBJ1-2	few	CASSSDYGYTF	TGTGCCAGCAGTTCCGACTATGGCTACACCTTC
.	TRBV6-6	TRBJ2-3	.	CASRDGRSGDTQYF	TGTGCCAGTCGGGACGGGAGATCGGGAGATACGCAGTATTTT
TRBD1	TRBV29-1	TRBJ2-7	few	CSVAGTGGRSSYEQYF	TGCAGCGTTGCCGGGACAGGGGGGCGAAGCTCCTACGAGCAGTACTTC
TRBD1	TRBV27	TRBJ2-1	.	CASSQWQGALDEQFF	TGTGCCAGCAGCCAATGGCAGGGGGCGCTGGATGAGCAGTTCTTC
TRBD1	TRBV10-3	TRBJ1-3	.	CAINGQGTGNTIYF	TGTGCCATCAATGGACAGGGAACAGGAAACACCATATATTTT
.	TRBV30	TRBJ1-2	.	CAWSGKRDSTNYGYTF	TGTGCCTGGAGCGGCAAGAGGGACTCTACTAACTATGGCTACACCTTC
.	TRBV30	TRBJ1-1	once	CAWSFGGDTEAFF	TGTGCCTGGAGTTTCGGGGGGGACACTGAAGCTTTCTTT
.	TRBV6-6	TRBJ1-5	.	CASTLGANQPQHF	TGTGCCAGCACCCTGGGGGCAAATCAGCCCCAGCATTTT
TRBD2	TRBV2	TRBJ2-5	.	CASSEALSAGRGETQYF	TGTGCCAGCAGTGAAGCGCTTTCGGCAGGGAGGGGAGAGACCCAGTACTTC
.	TRBV5-1	TRBJ1-2	.	CASIPGPGERGYTF	TGCGCCAGCATCCCGGGGCCGGGGGAACGGGGCTACACCTTC
TRBD1	TRBV28	TRBJ2-7	.	CASSLPGTGRGQYF	TGTGCCAGCAGTTTGCCCGGGACAGGTCGTGGGCAGTACTTC